This T cell receptor beta chain was captured in a study of blood T cell repertoires in COVID-19. Study overall: Samples came from the United States, Italy and Spain, spanning acute and convalescent COVID-19. In each case, the material was cDNA or gDNA derived from T cells, B-cell-depleted T cells, or PBMCs.

Germline V gene data show CDR1 as MNHEY and CDR2 as SMNVEV (reference sequence). V lost 6 bases, J lost 8 bases, and 16 bases lay in between. The CDR3 covers 13 residues. How the authors handled the data: Nucleated cell counts were estimated from reference gene primer amplification. Generated by immunoSEQ multiplex PCR, the TCRdb table keeps only in-frame clones and is missing some. The V and J calls and clone size come from that table; D and trimming were worked out from the DNA. Of 110,000 or so clones listed, under 80% are singletons. This receptor was identified in a woman in her seventies with acute or convalescent COVID-19. Sequenced input: peripheral blood. V gene TRBV27 combines with J gene TRBJ1-2; D remains ambiguous. CDR3 DNA sequence: TGTGCCAGCAGACAGACCCGATGGCAGGGCTACACCTTC. This sequence encodes CASRQTRWQGYTF.